Listed below are T cell receptor beta chains from one sample, sequenced in a study of T-cell memory formation after mild COVID-19. TCRdb called the 5' RACE reads again in MiXCR, with one record for every CDR3 protein. In the table there are about 390,000 distinct CDR3 sequences, 21% of which are singletons. The specimen was PBMCs or a T cell subset sorted from them (not recorded which). The source of these receptors is an adult woman who had mild COVID-19 (a few samples of this study predate the infection). Cell type and time point are not known. CDR3s include the opening cysteine and the closing phenylalanine or tryptophan.

TRBJ2-7 TRBV7-6 CASSLGTSGDYEQYF
TRBJ2-7 TRBV20-1 CSAKTGIPHEQYF
TRBJ1-2 TRBV30 CAWSPLYGYTF
TRBJ2-1 TRBV6-2/TRBV6-3 CASTRTSGSYNEQFF
TRBJ2-5 TRBV11-1 CASSRGTVGETQYF
TRBJ2-1 TRBV5-1 CASRKLAGGNNEQFF
TRBJ2-1 TRBV13 CARESSGNEQFF
TRBJ2-2 TRBV7-9 CASSLELAGANTGELFF
TRBJ2-7 TRBV3-1 CASSQGGPGGTYEQYF
TRBJ1-2 TRBV9 CASSKDTGTITNYGYTF
TRBJ2-2 TRBV7-9 CASSLAAGTGELFF
TRBJ2-5 TRBV7-6 CASSLESPLTGGSGTQYF
TRBJ2-1 TRBV5-6 CASSLRRSYNEKFF
TRBJ2-7 TRBV2 CASRRTTEYEQYF
TRBJ2-7 TRBV20-1 CSARNSRFEQYF
TRBJ2-3 TRBV29-1 CSVDGLAGGEADTQYF
TRBJ1-1 TRBV29-1 CSVGALTTGPLLKNTEAFF
TRBJ1-1 TRBV20-1 CSARGLGRGRTEAFF
TRBJ2-7 TRBV12-3/TRBV12-4 CASSLSSVWEQYF
TRBJ1-5 TRBV3-1 CASTDGSSNQPQHF
TRBJ2-6 TRBV9 CASSPGQGNSGANVLTF
TRBJ2-5 TRBV5-6 CASRWTAQETQYF
TRBJ2-2 TRBV20-1 CSAWTGETGELFF
TRBJ1-1 TRBV20-1 CSARGAAGTEAFF
TRBJ1-2 TRBV12-3/TRBV12-4 CDSSFRPGGFYGYTF
TRBJ2-3 TRBV4-2 CASSQDDYSSGADTQYF
TRBJ2-3 TRBV7-2 CASTIRLAGGPSRSDTQYF
TRBJ2-7 TRBV10-3 CAISQGSYEQYF
TRBJ2-3 TRBV7-9 CASSTRLAEHTDTQYF
TRBJ2-6 TRBV7-2 CASSREPPRAGANVLTF
TRBJ2-1 TRBV30 CAWRRDSYNEQFF
TRBJ2-1 TRBV24-1 CATSTGGAYNEQFF
TRBJ1-4 TRBV7-9 CASSPGPGHSNEKLFF
TRBJ2-4 TRBV19 CASTLFQAGGPDIQYF